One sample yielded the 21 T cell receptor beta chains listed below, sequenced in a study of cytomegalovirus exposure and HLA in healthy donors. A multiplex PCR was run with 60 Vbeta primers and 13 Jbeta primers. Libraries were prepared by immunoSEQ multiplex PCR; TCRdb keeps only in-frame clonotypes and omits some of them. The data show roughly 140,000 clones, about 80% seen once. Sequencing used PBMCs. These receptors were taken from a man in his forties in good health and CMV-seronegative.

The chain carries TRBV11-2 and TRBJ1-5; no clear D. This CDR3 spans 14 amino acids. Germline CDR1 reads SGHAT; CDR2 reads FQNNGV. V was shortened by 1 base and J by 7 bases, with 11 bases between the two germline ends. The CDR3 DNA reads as TGTGCCAGCAGCTTAGGCGGGGTAGGGCAGCCCCAGCATTTT. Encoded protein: CASSLGGVGQPQHF.

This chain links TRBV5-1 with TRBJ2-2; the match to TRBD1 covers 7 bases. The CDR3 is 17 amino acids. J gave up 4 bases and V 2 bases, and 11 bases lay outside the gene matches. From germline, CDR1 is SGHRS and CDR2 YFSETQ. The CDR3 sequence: CASSFGSGTVTTGELFF. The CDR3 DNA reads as TGCGCCAGCAGCTTTGGCTCCGGGACAGTGACCACCGGGGAGCTGTTTTTT.

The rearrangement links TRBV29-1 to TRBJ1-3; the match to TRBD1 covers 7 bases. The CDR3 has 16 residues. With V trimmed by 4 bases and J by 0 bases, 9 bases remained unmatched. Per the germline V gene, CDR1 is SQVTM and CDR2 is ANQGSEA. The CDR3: CSVAGTALPSGNTIYF. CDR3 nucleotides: TGCAGCGTTGCCGGGACAGCACTCCCCTCTGGAAACACCATATATTTT. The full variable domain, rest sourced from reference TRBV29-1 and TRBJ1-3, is SAVISQKPSRDICQRGTSLTIQCQVDSQVTMMFWYRQQPGQSLTLIATANQGSEATYESGFVIDKFPISRPNLTFSTLTVSNMSPEDSSIYLCSVAGTALPSGNTIYFGEGSWLTVV.

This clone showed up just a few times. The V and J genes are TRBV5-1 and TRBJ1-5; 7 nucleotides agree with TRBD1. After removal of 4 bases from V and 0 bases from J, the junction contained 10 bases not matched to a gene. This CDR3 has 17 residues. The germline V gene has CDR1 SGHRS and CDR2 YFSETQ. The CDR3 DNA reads TGCGCCAGCAGCAGACCCAGGGGGGATCCTAGCAATCAGCCCCAGCATTTT. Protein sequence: CASSRPRGDPSNQPQHF.

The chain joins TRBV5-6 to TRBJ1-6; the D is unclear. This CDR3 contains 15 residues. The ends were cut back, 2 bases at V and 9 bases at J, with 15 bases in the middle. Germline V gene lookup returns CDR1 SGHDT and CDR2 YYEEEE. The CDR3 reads CASSFGEGGGSPLHF. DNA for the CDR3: TGTGCCAGCAGCTTCGGTGAGGGAGGCGGTTCACCCCTCCACTTT.

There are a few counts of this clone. CDR3 nucleotide sequence: TGTGCCAGCAGCTGGGGACAGGAGAACACTGAAGCTTTCTTT. Translating it yields CASSWGQENTEAFF. This rearrangement joins TRBV7-9 to TRBJ1-1; 8 bases fit TRBD1. The V segment lost 4 bases and the J segment 1 base; nucleotides outside the gene matches: 2. The CDR3 totals 14 residues. Per the germline V gene, CDR1 is SEHNR and CDR2 is FQNEAQ (reference sequence).

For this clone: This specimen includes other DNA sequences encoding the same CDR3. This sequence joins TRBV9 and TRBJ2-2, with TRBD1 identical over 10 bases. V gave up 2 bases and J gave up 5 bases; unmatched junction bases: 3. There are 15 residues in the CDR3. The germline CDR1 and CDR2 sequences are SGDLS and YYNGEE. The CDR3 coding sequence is TGTGCCAGCAGCGTCGGACAGGGGGTTACCGGGGAGCTGTTTTTT. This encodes CASSVGQGVTGELFF.

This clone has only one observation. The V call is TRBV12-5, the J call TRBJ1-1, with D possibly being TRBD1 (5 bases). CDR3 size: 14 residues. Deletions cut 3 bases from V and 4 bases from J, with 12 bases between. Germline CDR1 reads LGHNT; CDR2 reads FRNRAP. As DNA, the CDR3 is TGTGCTAGTGGTTTTGGGCGGGGGAGCACTGAAGCTTTCTTT. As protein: CASGFGRGSTEAFF.

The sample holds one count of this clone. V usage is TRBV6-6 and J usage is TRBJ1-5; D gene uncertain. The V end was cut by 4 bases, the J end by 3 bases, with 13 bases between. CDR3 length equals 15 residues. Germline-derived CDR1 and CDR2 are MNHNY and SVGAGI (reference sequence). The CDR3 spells CASSLLDRYNQPQHF. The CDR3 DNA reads TGTGCCAGCAGTTTACTTGATCGGTACAATCAGCCCCAGCATTTT.

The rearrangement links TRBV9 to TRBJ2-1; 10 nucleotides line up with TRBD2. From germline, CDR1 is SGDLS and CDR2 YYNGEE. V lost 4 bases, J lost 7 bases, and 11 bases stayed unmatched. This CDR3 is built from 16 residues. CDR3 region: CASSSTLAGAGNEQFF. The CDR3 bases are TGTGCCAGCAGCAGCACCCTAGCGGGGGCGGGGAATGAGCAGTTCTTC.

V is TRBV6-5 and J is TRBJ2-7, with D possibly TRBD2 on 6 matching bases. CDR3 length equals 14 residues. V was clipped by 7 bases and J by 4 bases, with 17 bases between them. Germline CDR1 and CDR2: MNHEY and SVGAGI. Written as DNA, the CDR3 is TGTGCCAGCATTGATAGGACTCGGGGGTACGAGCAGTACTTC. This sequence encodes CASIDRTRGYEQYF.

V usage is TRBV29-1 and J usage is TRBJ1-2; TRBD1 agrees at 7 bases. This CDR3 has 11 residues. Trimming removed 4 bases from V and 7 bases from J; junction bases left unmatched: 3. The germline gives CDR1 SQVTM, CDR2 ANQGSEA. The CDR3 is CSVGQGTGYTF. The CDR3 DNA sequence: TGCAGCGTTGGACAGGGAACTGGCTACACCTTC.

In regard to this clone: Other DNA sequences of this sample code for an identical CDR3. The CDR3 bases are TGCGCCAGCAGCTTGGGCGGGAGCTCCTACGAGCAGTACTTC. Its protein is CASSLGGSSYEQYF. The chain carries TRBV5-1 and TRBJ2-7, with TRBD2 identical over 7 bases. Germline lookup yields CDR1 SGHRS and CDR2 YFSETQ. The CDR3 contains 14 residues. Trimming removed 0 bases from V and 0 bases from J; junction bases left unmatched: 0. Using reference TRBV5-1 and TRBJ2-7 for the parts outside the CDR3, the full variable domain is KAGVTQTPRYLIKTRGQQVTLSCSPISGHRSVSWYQQTPGQGLQFLFEYFSETQRNKGNFPGRFSGRQFSNSRSEMNVSTLELGDSALYLCASSLGGSSYEQYFGPGTRLTVT.

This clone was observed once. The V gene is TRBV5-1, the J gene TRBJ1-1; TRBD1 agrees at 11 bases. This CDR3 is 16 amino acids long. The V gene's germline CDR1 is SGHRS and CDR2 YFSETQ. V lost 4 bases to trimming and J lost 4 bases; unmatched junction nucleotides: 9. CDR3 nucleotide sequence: TGCGCCAGCAGCGAGGGGACAGGGGGATTGGGCACTGAAGCTTTCTTT. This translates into CASSEGTGGLGTEAFF.

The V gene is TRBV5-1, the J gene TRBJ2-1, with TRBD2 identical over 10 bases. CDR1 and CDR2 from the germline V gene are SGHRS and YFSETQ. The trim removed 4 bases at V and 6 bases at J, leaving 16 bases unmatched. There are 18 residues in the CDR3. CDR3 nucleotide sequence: TGCGCCAGCAGCCCCCGATGGGGTAGCGGGGGGCCGCCCAATGAGCAGTTCTTC. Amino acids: CASSPRWGSGGPPNEQFF.

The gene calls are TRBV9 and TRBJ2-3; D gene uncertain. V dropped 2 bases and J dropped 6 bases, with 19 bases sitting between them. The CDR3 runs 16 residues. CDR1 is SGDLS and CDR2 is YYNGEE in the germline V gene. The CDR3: CASSVGAFLSGDTQYF. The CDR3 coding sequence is TGTGCCAGCAGCGTGGGCGCCTTTCTTAGTGGGGATACGCAGTATTTT. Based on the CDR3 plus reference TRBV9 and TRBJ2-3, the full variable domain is DSGVTQTPKHLITATGQRVTLRCSPRSGDLSVYWYQQSLDQGLQFLIQYYNGEERAKGNILERFSAQQFPDLHSELNLSSLELGDSALYFCASSVGAFLSGDTQYFGPGTRLTVL.

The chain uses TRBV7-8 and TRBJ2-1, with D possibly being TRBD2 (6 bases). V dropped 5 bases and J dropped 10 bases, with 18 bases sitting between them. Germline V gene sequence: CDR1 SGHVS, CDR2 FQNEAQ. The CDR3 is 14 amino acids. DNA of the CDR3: TGTGCCAGCAGCCCCCGTAGGAGCGGAGGGGAGCAGTTCTTC. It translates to CASSPRRSGGEQFF.

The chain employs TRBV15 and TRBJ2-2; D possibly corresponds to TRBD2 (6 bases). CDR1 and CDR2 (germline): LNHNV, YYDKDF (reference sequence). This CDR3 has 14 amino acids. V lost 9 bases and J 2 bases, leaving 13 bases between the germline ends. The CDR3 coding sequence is TGTGCCACAAGGGCGGGGCTCAACACCGGGGAGCTGTTTTTT. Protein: CATRAGLNTGELFF.

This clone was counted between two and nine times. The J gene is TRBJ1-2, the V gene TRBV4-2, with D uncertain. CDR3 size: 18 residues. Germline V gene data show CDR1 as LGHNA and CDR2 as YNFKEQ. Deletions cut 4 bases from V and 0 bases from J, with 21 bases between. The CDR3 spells CASSPLEGFIGPNYGYTF. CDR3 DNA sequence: TGTGCCAGCAGCCCTCTGGAGGGCTTTATAGGTCCTAACTATGGCTACACCTTC.

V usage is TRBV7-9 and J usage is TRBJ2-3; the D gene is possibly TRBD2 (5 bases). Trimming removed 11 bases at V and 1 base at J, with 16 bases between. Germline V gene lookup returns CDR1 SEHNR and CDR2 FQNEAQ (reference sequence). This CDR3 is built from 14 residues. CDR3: CASERGGGTDTQYF. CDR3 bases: TGTGCCTCCGAACGGGGTGGGGGCACAGATACGCAGTATTTT. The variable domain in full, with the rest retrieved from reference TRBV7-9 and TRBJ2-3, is DTGVSQNPRHKITKRGQNVTFRCDPISEHNRLYWYRQTLGQGPEFLTYFQNEAQLEKSRLLSDRFSAERPKGSFSTLEIQRTEQGDSAMYLCASERGGGTDTQYFGPGTRLTVL.

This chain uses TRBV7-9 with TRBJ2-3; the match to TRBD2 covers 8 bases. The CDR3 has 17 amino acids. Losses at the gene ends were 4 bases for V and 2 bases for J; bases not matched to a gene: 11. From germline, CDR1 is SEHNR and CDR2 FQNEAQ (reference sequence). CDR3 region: CASSYLGGGLSTDTQYF. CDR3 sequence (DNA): TGTGCCAGCAGCTATCTCGGGGGGGGACTTTCCACAGATACGCAGTATTTT.